This TCR beta chain was recorded in a study of T cells in localized non-small cell lung cancer. Study results and caveats: Heterogeneity within the tumor remains possible, as just one region underwent sequencing. Highest T cell clonality was seen in uninvolved adjacent lung, surpassing that measured in tumor. Greater T cell density in blood accompanied longer overall survival. When the top 100 tumor clones were examined, a median around 58 of them also appeared in the adjacent lung, which was paired and uninvolved.

This clone was seen only a few times. Its antigen is unidentified. Trimming cost V 8 bases and J 5 bases, with 15 bases left between them. This CDR3 contains 13 residues. CDR1 and CDR2 (germline): MNHEY, SVGAGI. The repertoire was sequenced with immunoSEQ multiplex PCR; TCRdb's copy has only in-frame clones and lacks some. Of 40,000 to 65,000 clones in the sample, roughly 88% were seen once. The material was peripheral blood mononuclear cells, obtained before any cancer treatment. This TCR derives from a man between 40 and 75 years old with stage III lung adenocarcinoma. The chain couples TRBV6-5 to TRBJ2-5, with a weak D call TRBD2 (5 bases). CDR3 residues: CASGGASGETQYF. The CDR3 DNA is TGTGCCAGCGGAGGAGCGTCCGGGGAGACCCAGTACTTC.